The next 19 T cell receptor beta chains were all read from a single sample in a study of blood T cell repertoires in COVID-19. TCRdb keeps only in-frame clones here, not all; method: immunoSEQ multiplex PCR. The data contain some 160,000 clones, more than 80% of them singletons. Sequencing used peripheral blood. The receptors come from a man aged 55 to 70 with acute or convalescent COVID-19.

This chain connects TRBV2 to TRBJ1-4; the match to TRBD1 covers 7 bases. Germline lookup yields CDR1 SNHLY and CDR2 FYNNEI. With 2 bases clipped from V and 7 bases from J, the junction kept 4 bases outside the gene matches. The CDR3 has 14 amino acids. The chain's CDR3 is CASSEYRGGEKLFF. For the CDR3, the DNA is TGTGCCAGCAGTGAATACAGGGGTGGTGAAAAACTGTTTTTT.

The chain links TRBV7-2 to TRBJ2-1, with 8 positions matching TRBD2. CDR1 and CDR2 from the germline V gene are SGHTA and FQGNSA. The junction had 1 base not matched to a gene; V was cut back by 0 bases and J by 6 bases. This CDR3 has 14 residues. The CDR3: CASSLAGGANEQFF. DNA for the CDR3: TGTGCCAGCAGCTTAGCCGGGGGGGCCAATGAGCAGTTCTTC.

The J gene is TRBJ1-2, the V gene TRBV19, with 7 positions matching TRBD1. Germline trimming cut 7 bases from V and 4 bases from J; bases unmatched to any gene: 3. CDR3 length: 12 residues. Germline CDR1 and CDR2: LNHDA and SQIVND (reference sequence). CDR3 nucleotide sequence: TGTGCCAGTATGGACAGGCCCTATGGCTACACCTTC. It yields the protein CASMDRPYGYTF.

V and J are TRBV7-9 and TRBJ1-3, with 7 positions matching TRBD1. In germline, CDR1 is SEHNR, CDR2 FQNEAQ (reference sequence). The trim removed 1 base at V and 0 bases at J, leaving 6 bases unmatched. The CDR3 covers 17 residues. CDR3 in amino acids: CASSLGTGAASGNTIYF. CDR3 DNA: TGTGCCAGCAGCTTAGGGACAGGCGCGGCCTCTGGAAACACCATATATTTT.

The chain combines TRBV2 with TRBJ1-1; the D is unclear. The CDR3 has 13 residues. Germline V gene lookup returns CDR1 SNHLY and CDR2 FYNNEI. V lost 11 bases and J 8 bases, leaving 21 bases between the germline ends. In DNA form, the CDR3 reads TGTGCCTGGAGGAGTAGTGCCGGAGAAGAAGCTTTCTTT. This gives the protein CAWRSSAGEEAFF.

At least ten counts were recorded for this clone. The CDR3 bases are TGTGCCAGCAGGGAGGACAGAGGAGGCTACACCTTC. As protein: CASREDRGGYTF. V is TRBV2 and J is TRBJ1-2; tentatively, D is TRBD1 (6 bases). V was pared by 6 bases and J by 8 bases, with 13 bases between. CDR3 length equals 12 residues. From germline, CDR1 is SNHLY and CDR2 FYNNEI.

Here the CDR3 DNA reads TGCAGCGCTGCCCGGGACTTAGGCTGGGCTTTCTTT. The encoded protein is CSAARDLGWAFF. This chain joins TRBV29-1 and TRBJ1-1, with D perhaps TRBD1 (5 bases). This CDR3 comprises 12 residues. Germline lookup yields CDR1 SQVTM and CDR2 ANQGSEA. Between the trimmed V and J ends, which lost 7 bases and 11 bases, there was a span of 20 bases. The variable domain in full, with the rest retrieved from reference TRBV29-1 and TRBJ1-1, is SAVISQKPSRDICQRGTSLTIQCQVDSQVTMMFWYRQQPGQSLTLIATANQGSEATYESGFVIDKFPISRPNLTFSTLTVSNMSPEDSSIYLCSAARDLGWAFFGQGTRLTVV.

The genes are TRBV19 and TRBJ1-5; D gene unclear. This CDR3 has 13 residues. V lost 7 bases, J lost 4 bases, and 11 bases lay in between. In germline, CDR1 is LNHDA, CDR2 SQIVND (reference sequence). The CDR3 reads CASTSGQNQPQHF. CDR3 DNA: TGTGCCAGTACGAGTGGGCAGAATCAGCCCCAGCATTTT.

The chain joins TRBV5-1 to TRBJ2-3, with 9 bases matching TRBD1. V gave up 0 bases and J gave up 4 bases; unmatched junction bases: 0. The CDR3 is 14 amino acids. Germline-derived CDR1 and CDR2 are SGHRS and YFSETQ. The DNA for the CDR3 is TGCGCCAGCAGCTTGGGGGACAGGGCAGATACGCAGTATTTT. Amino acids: CASSLGDRADTQYF.

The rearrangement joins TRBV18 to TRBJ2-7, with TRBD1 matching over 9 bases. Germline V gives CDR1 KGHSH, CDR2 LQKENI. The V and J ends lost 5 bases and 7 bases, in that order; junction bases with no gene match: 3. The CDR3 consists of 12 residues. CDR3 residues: CASSTGGQEQYF. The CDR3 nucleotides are TGTGCCAGCTCAACAGGGGGCCAAGAGCAGTACTTC.

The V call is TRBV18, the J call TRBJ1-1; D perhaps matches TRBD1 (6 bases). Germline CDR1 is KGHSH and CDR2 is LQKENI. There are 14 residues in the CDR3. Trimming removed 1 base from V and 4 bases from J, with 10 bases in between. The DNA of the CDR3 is TGTGCCAGCTCACCACGGGGCAGGGGCACTGAAGCTTTCTTT. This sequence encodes CASSPRGRGTEAFF.

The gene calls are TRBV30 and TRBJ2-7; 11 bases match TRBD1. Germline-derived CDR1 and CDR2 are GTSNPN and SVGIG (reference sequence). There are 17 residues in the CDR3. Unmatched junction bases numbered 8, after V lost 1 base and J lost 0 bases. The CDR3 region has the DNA TGTGCCTGGAGTGGGGGGACAGGGGGTTTGTTCTCCTACGAGCAGTACTTC. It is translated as CAWSGGTGGLFSYEQYF. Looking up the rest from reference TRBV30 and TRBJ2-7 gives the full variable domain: SQTIHQWPATLVQPVGSPLSLECTVEGTSNPNLYWYRQAAGRGLQLLFYSVGIGQISSEVPQNLSASRPQDRQFILSSKKLLLSDSGFYLCAWSGGTGGLFSYEQYFGPGTRLTVT.

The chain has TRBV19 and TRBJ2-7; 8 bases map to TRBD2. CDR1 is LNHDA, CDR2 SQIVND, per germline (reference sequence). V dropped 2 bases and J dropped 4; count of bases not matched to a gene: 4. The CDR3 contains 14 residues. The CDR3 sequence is CASSIRGGEYEQYF. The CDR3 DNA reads TGTGCCAGTAGTATACGGGGGGGCGAATACGAGCAGTACTTC.

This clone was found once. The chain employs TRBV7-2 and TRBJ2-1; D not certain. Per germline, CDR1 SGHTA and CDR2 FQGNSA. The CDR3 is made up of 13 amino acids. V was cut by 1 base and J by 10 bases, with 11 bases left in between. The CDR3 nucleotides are TGTGCCAGCAGCTTAGGTGCTACCCCGGAGCAGTTCTTC. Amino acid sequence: CASSLGATPEQFF.

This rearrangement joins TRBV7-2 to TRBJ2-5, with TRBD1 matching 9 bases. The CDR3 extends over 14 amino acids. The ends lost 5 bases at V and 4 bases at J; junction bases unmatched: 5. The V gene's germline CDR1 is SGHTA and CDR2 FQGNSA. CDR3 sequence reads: CASSATGQGETQYF. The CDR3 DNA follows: TGTGCCAGCAGCGCTACGGGACAGGGAGAGACCCAGTACTTC.

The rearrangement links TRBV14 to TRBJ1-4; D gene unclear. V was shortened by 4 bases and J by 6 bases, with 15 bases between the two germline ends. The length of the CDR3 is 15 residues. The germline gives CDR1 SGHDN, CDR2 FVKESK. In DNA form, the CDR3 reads TGTGCCAGCAGCCTGTACCGCGGGAGACATGAAAAACTGTTTTTT. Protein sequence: CASSLYRGRHEKLFF. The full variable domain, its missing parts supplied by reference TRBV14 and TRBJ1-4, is EAGVTQFPSHSVIEKGQTVTLRCDPISGHDNLYWYRRVMGKEIKFLLHFVKESKQDESGMPNNRFLAERTGGTYSTLKVQPAELEDSGVYFCASSLYRGRHEKLFFGSGTQLSVL.

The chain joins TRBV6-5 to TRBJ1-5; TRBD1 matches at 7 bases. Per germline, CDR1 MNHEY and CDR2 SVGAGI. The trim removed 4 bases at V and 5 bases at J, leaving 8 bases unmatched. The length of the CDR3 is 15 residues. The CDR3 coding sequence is TGTGCCAGCAGTTTCTACAGGGGCGGGGATCAGCCCCAGCATTTT. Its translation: CASSFYRGGDQPQHF.

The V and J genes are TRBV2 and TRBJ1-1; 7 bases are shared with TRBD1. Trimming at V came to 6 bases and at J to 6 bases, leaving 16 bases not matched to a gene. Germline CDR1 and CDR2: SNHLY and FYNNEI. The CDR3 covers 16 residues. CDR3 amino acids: CASRKNPTGTQSEAFF. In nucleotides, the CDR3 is TGTGCCAGCAGGAAAAACCCGACAGGGACACAGTCTGAAGCTTTCTTT.

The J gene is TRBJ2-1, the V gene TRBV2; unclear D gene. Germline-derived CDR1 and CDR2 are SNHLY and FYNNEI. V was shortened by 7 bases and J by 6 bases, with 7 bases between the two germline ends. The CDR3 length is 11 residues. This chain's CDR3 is CASILGNEQFF. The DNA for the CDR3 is TGTGCCAGCATTCTAGGCAATGAGCAGTTCTTC.